This T cell receptor beta chain was identified during a study of blood T cell repertoires in COVID-19. Study summary: COVID-19 samples collected from the United States, Italy and Spain covered acute and convalescent phases. The analysed material was cDNA or gDNA that came from T cells, B-cell-depleted T cells, or PBMCs.

In germline, CDR1 is SGHDN, CDR2 FVKESK. This CDR3 comprises 18 residues. V lost 4 bases and J lost 6, with 28 bases in between. As processed by the authors: Amplified reference gene primers provided the basis for estimating nucleated cell counts. The repertoire was sequenced with immunoSEQ multiplex PCR; TCRdb's copy has only in-frame clones and lacks some. That table furnishes V, J and clone size, whereas the DNA furnished D and trimming. The sample lists under 250,000 clones, 83% occurring once. The chain uses TRBV14 and TRBJ2-7; D perhaps matches TRBD2 (6 bases). This receptor was identified in a human donor in a cohort sampled during active COVID-19. The specimen was peripheral blood. DNA of the CDR3: TGTGCCAGCAGCCCAAGGCGGAGGGCCAGGGAGGTATTTGGCGAGCAGTACTTC. Its protein is CASSPRRRAREVFGEQYF.